These 26 T cell receptor beta chains were sequenced from one sample in a study of cytotoxic CD8 clonotypes in ibrutinib-treated CLL. Data came from immunoSEQ multiplex PCR; TCRdb stores just in-frame clones and leaves some out. Altogether about 150,000 clones are present, around 80% being singletons, with the ten largest covering about 13%. The sequences come from PBMCs, collected after 12 months of ibrutinib treatment. The source of these receptors is a human donor with chronic lymphocytic leukemia.

The genes are TRBV11-1 and TRBJ1-5; D is ambiguous. Per the germline V gene, CDR1 is SGHAT and CDR2 is FQDESV (reference sequence). The CDR3 has 19 amino acids. V shed 1 base and J shed 3 bases, with 22 bases lying between them. CDR3 coding DNA: TGTGCCAGCAGCTTAGAGGGTCTAGGATCGGGGATCATCAATCAGCCCCAGCATTTT. This translates into CASSLEGLGSGIINQPQHF.

This clone was counted once. This sequence joins TRBV18 and TRBJ1-1; 11 bases map to TRBD1. The CDR3 is 17 amino acids. CDR1 and CDR2 (germline): KGHSH, LQKENI. V was pared by 3 bases and J by 1 base, with 7 bases of the junction left unmatched. For the CDR3, the DNA is TGTGCCAGCTCACCGGACGGGACAGGGGGGTGGAACACTGAAGCTTTCTTT. This gives the protein CASSPDGTGGWNTEAFF.

This chain uses TRBV14 with TRBJ1-1; a possible D gene is TRBD1 (5 bases). From germline, CDR1 is SGHDN and CDR2 FVKESK. The V end lost 4 bases, the J end lost 1 base, and 13 bases lay between the germline ends. CDR3 size: 15 residues. The CDR3 sequence: CASSLGTWANTEAFF. CDR3 in DNA: TGTGCCAGCAGCCTAGGGACGTGGGCGAACACTGAAGCTTTCTTT.

There are a few counts of this clone. Distinct nucleotide sequences in the sample also encode this CDR3. The chain employs TRBV6-5 and TRBJ2-1; 8 nucleotides agree with TRBD1. V was clipped by 0 bases and J by 2 bases; unmatched bases: 3. The CDR3 spans 16 residues. Germline CDR1 reads MNHEY; CDR2 reads SVGAGI. The CDR3 here is CASSYSDRGPYNEQFF. The CDR3 nucleotides are TGTGCCAGCAGTTACTCCGACAGGGGCCCCTACAATGAGCAGTTCTTC.

The rearrangement links TRBV6-4 to TRBJ1-6; 9 positions agree with TRBD1. Germline CDR1 reads MRHNA; CDR2 reads SNTAGT. The junction had 8 bases not matched to a gene; V was cut back by 6 bases and J by 8 bases. The CDR3 extends over 15 amino acids. CDR3 amino acids: CASSVDRGIDSPLHF. DNA for the CDR3: TGTGCCAGCAGCGTGGACAGGGGAATTGATTCACCCCTCCACTTT.

The chain uses TRBV19 and TRBJ2-7; TRBD1 might be the D (6 bases). Germline-derived CDR1 and CDR2 are LNHDA and SQIVND (reference sequence). The V and J ends lost 6 bases and 3 bases respectively, with 15 bases between them. The CDR3 covers 14 residues. The DNA for the CDR3 is TGTGCCAGTAGACGAGGTCCAGGGGACTACGAGCAGTACTTC. Translation gives CASRRGPGDYEQYF.

V and J are TRBV9 and TRBJ2-2; no reliable D call. The CDR3 is made up of 14 amino acids. Germline CDR1 and CDR2: SGDLS and YYNGEE. V dropped 4 bases and J dropped 2 bases, with 9 bases sitting between them. CDR3 sequence: CASSPVLNTGELFF. CDR3 bases: TGTGCCAGCAGCCCCGTTCTTAACACCGGGGAGCTGTTTTTT.

This clone came up a few times. The chain joins TRBV10-3 to TRBJ1-1, with D possibly TRBD1 on 5 matching bases. Germline values: CDR1 ENHRY, CDR2 SYGVKD. The ends were cut back, 6 bases at V and 6 bases at J, with 20 bases in the middle. The CDR3 runs to 15 residues. This CDR3 is CAISNGPRASPEAFF. The CDR3 coding sequence is TGTGCCATCAGCAACGGGCCCAGGGCTAGCCCTGAAGCTTTCTTT.

This rearrangement joins TRBV29-1 to TRBJ1-4; TRBD1 matches at 7 bases. Germline V lookup: CDR1 SQVTM, CDR2 ANQGSEA. J was trimmed by 8 bases and V by 6 bases; bases with no gene match: 12. The CDR3 loop spans 14 amino acids. CDR3 protein: CSVSDRAETEKLFF. The CDR3 bases are TGCAGCGTAAGTGACAGGGCCGAGACGGAAAAACTGTTTTTT.

The V call is TRBV7-8, the J call TRBJ1-4; 7 nucleotides agree with TRBD1. Germline CDR1 and CDR2: SGHVS and FQNEAQ. V lost 5 bases to trimming and J lost 7 bases; unmatched junction nucleotides: 10. The CDR3 totals 15 residues. CDR3: CASSSTGAIREKLFF. The CDR3 DNA follows: TGTGCCAGCAGCAGTACAGGGGCGATCCGTGAAAAACTGTTTTTT.

This chain joins TRBV5-6 and TRBJ2-1; TRBD2 matches at 9 bases. This CDR3 has 16 residues. Trimming at V came to 2 bases and at J to 3 bases, leaving 6 bases not matched to a gene. Germline V gene lookup returns CDR1 SGHDT and CDR2 YYEEEE. In DNA form, the CDR3 reads TGTGCCAGCAGCTTCCGACTAGCGGATAACTACAATGAGCAGTTCTTC. Translation: CASSFRLADNYNEQFF.

The chain recombines TRBV6-6 with TRBJ1-3; D uncertain. This CDR3 comprises 16 residues. Trimming shortened V by 0 bases and J by 0 bases, and 9 bases separated the two germline ends. Germline V CDR1 and CDR2: MNHNY, SVGAGI (reference sequence). CDR3 loop: CASSYSVSSSGNTIYF. In DNA, the CDR3 is TGTGCCAGCAGTTACTCAGTCAGTAGCTCTGGAAACACCATATATTTT.

This rearrangement joins TRBV28 to TRBJ1-2; a possible D gene is TRBD1 (5 bases). This CDR3 comprises 13 residues. Germline lookup yields CDR1 MDHEN and CDR2 SYDVKM. Trimming removed 1 base from V and 4 bases from J, with 7 bases in between. CDR3 protein: CASSLSGTYGYTF. As DNA, the CDR3 is TGTGCCAGCAGTTTATCCGGGACCTATGGCTACACCTTC.

The gene calls are TRBV4-1 and TRBJ2-7; 7 positions agree with TRBD1. The V gene end was trimmed by 4 bases and the J gene end by 0 bases; junction bases not matched to a gene: 3. The CDR3 totals 14 residues. In germline, CDR1 is MGHRA, CDR2 YSYEKL. The CDR3 nucleotides are TGCGCCAGCAGCCCCCGGGACAGCTCCTACGAGCAGTACTTC. Translation gives CASSPRDSSYEQYF.

The V and J genes are TRBV6-1 and TRBJ1-2, with D tentatively TRBD1 (5 bases). The germline CDR1 and CDR2 sequences are MNHNS and SASEGT. The V end lost 6 bases, the J end lost 7 bases, and 12 bases lay between the germline ends. The CDR3 totals 12 residues. CDR3 bases: TGTGCCAGCAGCTGGGAGGGACTTGGCTACACCTTC. Translating it yields CASSWEGLGYTF.

This rearrangement joins TRBV11-3 to TRBJ2-3; perhaps TRBD2 as D (5 bases). Trimming removed 1 base from V and 0 bases from J, with 8 bases in between. Germline V lookup: CDR1 SGHNT, CDR2 YENEEA. The CDR3 is 15 amino acids. This chain's CDR3 is CASSLGGASTDTQYF. CDR3 DNA: TGTGCCAGCAGCTTAGGGGGAGCTAGCACAGATACGCAGTATTTT.

This clone was counted only a few times. The rearrangement joins TRBV29-1 to TRBJ1-5; 7 bases agree with TRBD1. The CDR3 loop spans 13 amino acids. Germline loops: CDR1 SQVTM, CDR2 ANQGSEA. The J segment lost 1 base and the V segment lost 7 bases, leaving 4 bases of the junction unmatched. The CDR3: CSARDSSNQPQHF. The CDR3, as DNA: TGCAGCGCCCGGGACAGCAGCAATCAGCCCCAGCATTTT.

There are a few counts of this clone. The chain is built from TRBV18 and TRBJ2-7; maybe TRBD1 (5 bases). Germline assignment: CDR1 KGHSH and CDR2 LQKENI. The CDR3 runs to 14 residues. Trimming shortened V by 3 bases and J by 2 bases, and 11 bases separated the two germline ends. The CDR3 coding sequence is TGTGCCAGCTCACCGCTGCAGGGAACCTACGAGCAGTACTTC. Translating it yields CASSPLQGTYEQYF. Based on the CDR3 plus reference TRBV18 and TRBJ2-7, the full variable domain is NAGVMQNPRHLVRRRGQEARLRCSPMKGHSHVYWYRQLPEEGLKFMVYLQKENIIDESGMPKERFSAEFPKEGPSILRIQQVVRGDSAAYFCASSPLQGTYEQYFGPGTRLTVT.

This clone was counted between two and nine times. One end of the junction varies from germline; a read error may be responsible. This rearrangement joins TRBV6-5 to TRBJ1-1; D remains ambiguous. The germline V gene encodes CDR1 MNHEY and CDR2 SVGAGI. The CDR3 totals 11 residues. DNA for the CDR3: TGTGCCATCAGTGTGGGCAATGAAGCTTTCTTT. It specifies CAISVGNEAFF.

The chain recombines TRBV11-2 with TRBJ2-7; D is unresolved. The CDR3 consists of 15 residues. Trimming took 2 bases from V and 3 from J, leaving 14 bases between them. CDR1 and CDR2 (germline): SGHAT, FQNNGV. CDR3 sequence reads: CASSLKYQESYEQYF. CDR3 sequence (DNA): TGTGCCAGCAGCTTAAAGTATCAGGAAAGCTACGAGCAGTACTTC.

V and J are TRBV9 and TRBJ1-1, with D maybe TRBD1 (6 bases). Germline V gives CDR1 SGDLS, CDR2 YYNGEE. V was cut by 2 bases and J by 2 bases, with 10 bases left in between. This CDR3 is built from 14 residues. The DNA of the CDR3 is TGTGCCAGCAGCGTTTCAGGGGCTAACACTGAAGCTTTCTTT. Protein sequence: CASSVSGANTEAFF.

The genes are TRBV4-2 and TRBJ2-7, with D perhaps matching TRBD2 (6 bases). CDR3 length: 17 amino acids. From germline, CDR1 is LGHNA and CDR2 YNFKEQ. Trimming stripped 0 bases from V and 2 bases from J, with 17 bases between. The CDR3 DNA reads as TGTGCCAGCAGCCAAGATTTTTTGGGGGGAAGCGCCTACGAGCAGTACTTC. This sequence encodes CASSQDFLGGSAYEQYF.

In nucleotides, the CDR3 is TGTGCCAGCAGCGCGGGACCGCTTAGGAACTACGAGCAGTACTTC. The encoded protein is CASSAGPLRNYEQYF. The V call is TRBV9, the J call TRBJ2-7, with D perhaps given as TRBD1 or TRBD2 (5 bases each). The ends were cut back, 3 bases at V and 3 bases at J, with 16 bases in the middle. The CDR3 is 15 amino acids. In germline, CDR1 is SGDLS, CDR2 YYNGEE.

The chain combines TRBV7-2 with TRBJ2-7, with 11 nucleotides matching TRBD2. CDR1 and CDR2 from the germline V gene are SGHTA and FQGNSA. The length of the CDR3 is 14 residues. The V gene end was trimmed by 4 bases and the J gene end by 3 bases; junction bases not matched to a gene: 2. The CDR3 is CASSSGLAVYEQYF. The CDR3 coding sequence is TGTGCCAGCAGCTCGGGACTAGCGGTCTACGAGCAGTACTTC. The full variable domain, its missing parts supplied by reference TRBV7-2 and TRBJ2-7, is GAGVSQSPSNKVTEKGKDVELRCDPISGHTALYWYRQSLGQGLEFLIYFQGNSAPDKSGLPSDRFSAERTGGSVSTLTIQRTQQEDSAVYLCASSSGLAVYEQYFGPGTRLTVT.

Only a few counts were recorded for this clone. This chain connects TRBV30 to TRBJ1-2; maybe TRBD1 (5 bases). The CDR3 is made up of 13 amino acids. Trimming removed 2 bases at V and 5 bases at J, with 12 bases between. Germline V CDR1 and CDR2: GTSNPN, SVGIG (reference sequence). This chain's CDR3 is CAWSLLAGYGYTF. CDR3 nucleotides: TGTGCCTGGAGTTTGTTGGCAGGGTATGGCTACACCTTC.

The V call is TRBV7-9, the J call TRBJ2-5; 8 nucleotides match TRBD2. Germline V lookup: CDR1 SEHNR, CDR2 FQNEAQ (reference sequence). V lost 2 bases to trimming and J lost 5 bases; unmatched junction nucleotides: 7. This CDR3 spans 15 amino acids. CDR3 DNA sequence: TGTGCCAGCAGCTTATGGGGACTAGTAACCGAGACCCAGTACTTC. Residues: CASSLWGLVTETQYF.